This T cell receptor (beta chain) was captured in a study of blood T cell repertoires in COVID-19. Study information: The United States, Italy and Spain were the sources of the acute and convalescent COVID-19 samples. T cells, B-cell-depleted T cells, or PBMCs provided the cDNA or gDNA that served as material.

In the study's own analysis: Reference gene primer amplification in the assay estimated nucleated cell counts. Clones were sequenced by immunoSEQ multiplex PCR, and TCRdb holds only the in-frame ones, with some missing. V, J and clone size derive from that table, while D and trimming were established from the DNA sequence. The table includes approximately 250,000 clones, roughly 84% detected once. The CDR3 totals 15 residues. Looked up from germline, CDR1 is SGHVS and CDR2 is FQNEAQ. The trim removed 3 bases at V and 5 bases at J, leaving 6 bases unmatched. The chain couples TRBV7-8 to TRBJ1-4; 7 positions match TRBD1. The material sequenced was peripheral blood. The receptor comes from a human donor in a cohort sampled during active COVID-19. In DNA form, the CDR3 reads TGTGCCAGCAGCTTGAACAGGGGAAGGAATGAAAAACTGTTTTTT. Translated, it gives CASSLNRGRNEKLFF.